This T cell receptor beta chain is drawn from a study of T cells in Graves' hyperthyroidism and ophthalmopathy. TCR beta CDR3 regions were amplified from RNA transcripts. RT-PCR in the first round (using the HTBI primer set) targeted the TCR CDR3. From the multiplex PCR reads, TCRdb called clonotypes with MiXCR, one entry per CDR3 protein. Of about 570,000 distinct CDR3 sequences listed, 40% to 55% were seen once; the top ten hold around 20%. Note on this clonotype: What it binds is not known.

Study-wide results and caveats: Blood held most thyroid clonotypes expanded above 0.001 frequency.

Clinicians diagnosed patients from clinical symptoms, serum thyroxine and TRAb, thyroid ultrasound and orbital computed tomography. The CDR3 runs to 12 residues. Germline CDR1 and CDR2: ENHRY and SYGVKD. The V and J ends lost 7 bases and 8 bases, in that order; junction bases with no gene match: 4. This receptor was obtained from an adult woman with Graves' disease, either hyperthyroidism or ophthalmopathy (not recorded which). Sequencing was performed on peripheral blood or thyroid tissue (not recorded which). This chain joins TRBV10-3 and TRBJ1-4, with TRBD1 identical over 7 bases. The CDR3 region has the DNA TGTGCCATCAAGGGGGACAGAGAAAAACTGTTTTTT. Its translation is CAIKGDREKLFF.